A single sample gave rise to the 8 T cell receptor beta chains below, sequenced in a study of T cells in Graves' hyperthyroidism and ophthalmopathy. RNA transcripts provided the source from which TCR beta CDR3 regions were amplified. HTBI primers were used for first-round RT-PCR of the TCR CDR3. TCRdb re-derived calls from the multiplex PCR reads in MiXCR, one entry per CDR3 protein. Counted here are about 760,000 distinct CDR3 sequences, approximately 36% occurring once; the ten biggest clones make up 30% to 40%. Sequenced: blood. These receptors were collected from a woman aged 40 to 50 with Graves' hyperthyroidism.

This clonotype showed up just a few times. This may stem from a read error, because a much larger clone lies one nucleotide away. The CDR3 does not close with the conserved phenylalanine or tryptophan, likely indicating a read error. The chain recombines TRBV7-2 with TRBJ1-2; 9 positions match TRBD1. Trimming removed 3 bases from V and 7 bases from J; junction bases left unmatched: 3. CDR3 length: 13 residues. CDR1 is SGHTA and CDR2 is FQGNSA in the germline V gene. As DNA, the CDR3 is TGTGCCAGCAGCTTTACAGGGGGCAGTGGCTACACCTCC. Its translation is CASSFTGGSGYTS.

This clonotype was detected many times. The rearrangement links TRBV4-3 to TRBJ1-6; D ambiguous. This CDR3 has 13 amino acids. Germline-derived CDR1 and CDR2 are LGHNA and YSLEER. Deletions cut 0 bases from V and 7 bases from J, with 4 bases between. CDR3 coding DNA: TGCGCCAGCAGCCAAGATGAAAATTCACCCCTCCACTTT. Protein: CASSQDENSPLHF.

This clonotype was found once. The V gene is TRBV10-3, the J gene TRBJ2-7; D not resolved. Germline-derived CDR1 and CDR2 are ENHRY and SYGVKD. This CDR3 has 12 amino acids. In nucleotides, the CDR3 is TGTGCTAACAGCGCCCTCTCCTACGAGCAGTACTTC. It yields the protein CANSALSYEQYF.

This chain connects TRBV6-1 to TRBJ1-2; TRBD1 is a possible D gene (6 bases). The germline CDR1 and CDR2 sequences are MNHNS and SASEGT. V gave up 1 base and J gave up 6 bases, with 12 bases separating them. The CDR3 totals 14 residues. CDR3 region: CASSEEGRTDGYTF. For the CDR3, the DNA is TGTGCCAGCAGTGAAGAGGGGAGGACAGATGGCTACACCTTC.

In nucleotides, the CDR3 is TGTGCCAGCAGTTCCCAGGGGCATAATTCACCCCTCCACTTT. Translation: CASSSQGHNSPLHF. V and J are TRBV6-6 and TRBJ1-6; maybe TRBD1 (6 bases). Germline V gene sequence: CDR1 MNHNY, CDR2 SVGAGI (reference sequence). CDR3 size: 14 residues. The ends were cut back, 4 bases at V and 5 bases at J, with 9 bases in the middle.

The gene calls are TRBV5-5 and TRBJ1-5; D is possibly TRBD1 (5 bases). The germline CDR1 and CDR2 sequences are SGHKS and YYEKEE (reference sequence). CDR3 length: 17 residues. Between the trimmed V and J ends, which lost 8 bases and 0 bases, there was a span of 21 bases. As DNA, the CDR3 is TGTGCCAGTCGCCCATGGGGGAGCGTTGATAGCAATCAGCCCCAGCATTTT. Its protein product is CASRPWGSVDSNQPQHF. The full variable domain, with the rest looked up from reference TRBV5-5 and TRBJ1-5, is DAGVTQSPTHLIKTRGQQVTLRCSPISGHKSVSWYQQVLGQGPQFIFQYYEKEERGRGNFPDRFSARQFPNYSSELNVNALLLGDSALYLCASRPWGSVDSNQPQHFGDGTRLSIL.

The V gene is TRBV7-2, the J gene TRBJ1-3; TRBD1 is a possible D gene (6 bases). V dropped 1 base and J dropped 7 bases, with 11 bases sitting between them. CDR1 is SGHTA, CDR2 FQGNSA, per germline. This CDR3 comprises 14 residues. For the CDR3, the DNA is TGTGCCAGCAGCTTAGTGGGGGGCCAGAACACCATATATTTT. Translated, it gives CASSLVGGQNTIYF. The complete variable domain, with remaining parts taken from reference TRBV7-2 and TRBJ1-3, reads GAGVSQSPSNKVTEKGKDVELRCDPISGHTALYWYRQSLGQGLEFLIYFQGNSAPDKSGLPSDRFSAERTGGSVSTLTIQRTQQEDSAVYLCASSLVGGQNTIYFGEGSWLTVV.

This clonotype was picked up a small number of times. The rearrangement links TRBV4-3 to TRBJ1-2, with D possibly TRBD1 on 6 matching bases. V was shortened by 0 bases and J by 6 bases, with 11 bases between the two germline ends. This CDR3 comprises 14 residues. The V gene's germline CDR1 is LGHNA and CDR2 YSLEER. This chain's CDR3 is CASSQDRTVNGYTF. The CDR3 nucleotides read TGCGCCAGCAGCCAAGATAGGACAGTAAATGGCTACACCTTC.